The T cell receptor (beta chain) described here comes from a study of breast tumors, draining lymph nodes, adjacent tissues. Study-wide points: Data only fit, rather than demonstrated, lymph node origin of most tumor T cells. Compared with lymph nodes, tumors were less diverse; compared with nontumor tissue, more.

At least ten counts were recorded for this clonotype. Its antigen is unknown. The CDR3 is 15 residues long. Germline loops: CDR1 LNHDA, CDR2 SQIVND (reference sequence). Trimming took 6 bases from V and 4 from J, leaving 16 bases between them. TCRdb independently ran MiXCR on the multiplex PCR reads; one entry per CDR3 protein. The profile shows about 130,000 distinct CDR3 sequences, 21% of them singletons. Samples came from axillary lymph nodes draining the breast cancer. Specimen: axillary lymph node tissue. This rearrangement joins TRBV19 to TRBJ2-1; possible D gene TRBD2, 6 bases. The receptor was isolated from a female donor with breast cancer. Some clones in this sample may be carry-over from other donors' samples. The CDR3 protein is CASSRVGGGYNEQFF. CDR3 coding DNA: TGTGCCAGTAGCCGGGTGGGAGGAGGGTACAATGAGCAGTTCTTC.